These T cell receptor beta chains were read from a single sample in a study of cytomegalovirus exposure and HLA in healthy donors. TCRdb's copy holds only in-frame clones and misses some; the assay was immunoSEQ multiplex PCR. The repertoire holds 220,000 or so clones, with about nine tenths as singletons. Sequencing used PBMCs. The receptors were sampled from a woman younger than 30 in good health and CMV-seropositive. CDR3s include the opening cysteine and the closing phenylalanine or tryptophan. The order of the fields is clone size, D gene, V gene, J gene, CDR3 protein, CDR3 DNA. A D gene is named only where the DNA matches it firmly. For some rows the clone size is stated as once, few or many, or as a class when expanded; others skip it.

clone size: -
D gene: TRBD1
V gene: TRBV27
J gene: TRBJ1-2
CDR3 protein: CASSLTGGYGYTF
CDR3 DNA: TGTGCCAGCAGTCTGACAGGGGGCTATGGCTACACCTTC

clone size: -
D gene: -
V gene: TRBV25-1
J gene: TRBJ2-7
CDR3 protein: CASSESGGQNSYEQYF
CDR3 DNA: TGTGCCAGCAGTGAATCCGGAGGGCAAAACTCCTACGAGCAGTACTTC

clone size: -
D gene: -
V gene: TRBV15
J gene: TRBJ1-1
CDR3 protein: CATSREDGSTEAFF
CDR3 DNA: TGTGCCACCAGCAGAGAGGACGGGAGCACTGAAGCTTTCTTT

clone size: -
D gene: TRBD1
V gene: TRBV15
J gene: TRBJ2-1
CDR3 protein: CATSRPGQGIEQFF
CDR3 DNA: TGTGCCACCAGTCGCCCGGGACAGGGTATTGAGCAGTTCTTC

clone size: -
D gene: -
V gene: TRBV7-2
J gene: TRBJ2-1
CDR3 protein: CASSLASNEQFF
CDR3 DNA: TGTGCCAGCAGCTTAGCGAGTAATGAGCAGTTCTTC

clone size: -
D gene: TRBD2
V gene: TRBV5-1
J gene: TRBJ2-3
CDR3 protein: CASQGLAGGPDTQYF
CDR3 DNA: TGCGCCAGCCAGGGACTAGCGGGAGGGCCAGATACGCAGTATTTT

clone size: -
D gene: TRBD1
V gene: TRBV6-6
J gene: TRBJ1-2
CDR3 protein: CASSLDRGHGGYTF
CDR3 DNA: TGTGCCAGCAGTCTCGACAGGGGGCATGGAGGCTACACCTTC

clone size: -
D gene: -
V gene: TRBV7-9
J gene: TRBJ1-2
CDR3 protein: CASSQPTVPKNYGYTF
CDR3 DNA: TGTGCCAGCAGCCAACCGACAGTTCCTAAGAACTATGGCTACACCTTC

clone size: -
D gene: -
V gene: TRBV19
J gene: TRBJ2-5
CDR3 protein: CASSVGDETQYF
CDR3 DNA: TGTGCCAGTAGTGTCGGGGATGAGACCCAGTACTTC

clone size: -
D gene: TRBD2
V gene: TRBV6-5
J gene: TRBJ2-7
CDR3 protein: CASSYSASGYTYEQYF
CDR3 DNA: TGTGCCAGCAGTTACTCCGCTAGCGGGTATACCTACGAGCAGTACTTC

clone size: -
D gene: TRBD1
V gene: TRBV6-5
J gene: TRBJ2-5
CDR3 protein: CASSTRDSEKETQYF
CDR3 DNA: TGTGCCAGCAGCACCCGGGACAGCGAAAAAGAGACCCAGTACTTC

clone size: -
D gene: TRBD2
V gene: TRBV9
J gene: TRBJ2-2
CDR3 protein: CASSRGLGREGRANGELFF
CDR3 DNA: TGTGCCAGCAGCCGGGGGCTGGGGCGGGAGGGCCGGGCGAACGGGGAGCTGTTTTTT

clone size: few
D gene: TRBD1
V gene: TRBV28
J gene: TRBJ1-2
CDR3 protein: CASSLDRDLHGYTF
CDR3 DNA: TGTGCCAGCAGTTTGGACAGGGATCTTCATGGCTACACCTTC

clone size: -
D gene: -
V gene: TRBV9
J gene: TRBJ2-6
CDR3 protein: CASSPSGGPRQPGANVLTF
CDR3 DNA: TGTGCCAGCAGCCCCTCCGGGGGGCCCCGACAGCCCGGGGCCAACGTCCTGACTTTC

clone size: -
D gene: -
V gene: TRBV5-1
J gene: TRBJ2-3
CDR3 protein: CASSLEQLADTQYF
CDR3 DNA: TGCGCCAGCAGCTTGGAACAGTTAGCAGATACGCAGTATTTT

clone size: -
D gene: -
V gene: TRBV7-2
J gene: TRBJ1-2
CDR3 protein: CASSLEHAWYGYTF
CDR3 DNA: TGTGCCAGCAGCTTAGAGCACGCGTGGTATGGCTACACCTTC

clone size: -
D gene: -
V gene: TRBV27
J gene: TRBJ1-1
CDR3 protein: CASKGWAGRRAEAFF
CDR3 DNA: TGTGCCAGCAAAGGTTGGGCGGGGCGACGGGCTGAAGCTTTCTTT

clone size: -
D gene: TRBD2
V gene: TRBV6-6
J gene: TRBJ2-7
CDR3 protein: CASSYSTGGSSYEQYF
CDR3 DNA: TGTGCCAGCAGTTACTCCACCGGGGGGAGCTCCTACGAGCAGTACTTC

clone size: -
D gene: TRBD1
V gene: TRBV15
J gene: TRBJ2-7
CDR3 protein: CATSRQSDRFAYEQYF
CDR3 DNA: TGTGCCACCAGCAGACAATCGGACAGGTTTGCCTACGAGCAGTACTTC

clone size: -
D gene: TRBD1
V gene: TRBV5-6
J gene: TRBJ1-2
CDR3 protein: CASIIRGRSGNGYTF
CDR3 DNA: TGTGCCAGCATCATCAGGGGGCGAAGCGGAAATGGCTACACCTTC

clone size: -
D gene: -
V gene: TRBV5-4
J gene: TRBJ1-1
CDR3 protein: CASSPVFGVDTEAFF
CDR3 DNA: TGTGCCAGCAGCCCGGTTTTCGGGGTGGACACTGAAGCTTTCTTT

clone size: -
D gene: -
V gene: TRBV28
J gene: TRBJ1-5
CDR3 protein: CASSLRGLFGPQHF
CDR3 DNA: TGTGCCAGCAGTTTGCGGGGGCTCTTTGGGCCCCAGCATTTT

clone size: -
D gene: -
V gene: TRBV12-2
J gene: TRBJ2-5
CDR3 protein: CASRSGTGRKTQETQYF
CDR3 DNA: TGTGCAAGTCGCTCTGGGACAGGGAGAAAGACCCAAGAGACCCAGTACTTC

clone size: once
D gene: TRBD2
V gene: TRBV9
J gene: TRBJ2-1
CDR3 protein: CASSAVPGGGNEQFF
CDR3 DNA: TGTGCCAGCAGCGCCGTCCCGGGAGGGGGAAATGAGCAGTTCTTC

clone size: -
D gene: -
V gene: TRBV27
J gene: TRBJ1-5
CDR3 protein: CASSSYQGGGQPQHF
CDR3 DNA: TGTGCCAGCAGTTCCTATCAGGGAGGGGGACAGCCCCAGCATTTT

clone size: -
D gene: TRBD1
V gene: TRBV27
J gene: TRBJ2-3
CDR3 protein: CASSWTQGASTDTQYF
CDR3 DNA: TGTGCCAGCAGTTGGACCCAGGGGGCCTCGACAGATACGCAGTATTTT

clone size: -
D gene: -
V gene: TRBV7-8
J gene: TRBJ2-7
CDR3 protein: CASSHTEGTYEQYF
CDR3 DNA: TGTGCCAGCAGCCACACCGAGGGAACCTACGAGCAGTACTTC

clone size: -
D gene: TRBD2
V gene: TRBV27
J gene: TRBJ2-1
CDR3 protein: CASSLLLAGSTYNEQFF
CDR3 DNA: TGTGCCAGCAGTTTATTGCTAGCGGGATCTACCTACAATGAGCAGTTCTTC

clone size: -
D gene: TRBD2
V gene: TRBV19
J gene: TRBJ2-7
CDR3 protein: CASSIGWLAGSYEQYF
CDR3 DNA: TGTGCCAGTAGTATCGGTTGGCTAGCGGGGAGCTACGAGCAGTACTTC

clone size: -
D gene: -
V gene: TRBV19
J gene: TRBJ2-2
CDR3 protein: CASSRFGGFNTGELFF
CDR3 DNA: TGTGCCAGTAGTAGGTTTGGGGGCTTTAACACCGGGGAGCTGTTTTTT

clone size: -
D gene: -
V gene: TRBV5-1
J gene: TRBJ1-1
CDR3 protein: CASSPQQRTEAFF
CDR3 DNA: TGCGCCAGCAGTCCCCAACAACGCACTGAAGCTTTCTTT

clone size: -
D gene: -
V gene: TRBV15
J gene: TRBJ1-5
CDR3 protein: CATSRIGGSQPQHF
CDR3 DNA: TGTGCCACCAGCAGAATAGGGGGTAGTCAGCCCCAGCATTTT

clone size: -
D gene: TRBD2
V gene: TRBV27
J gene: TRBJ2-7
CDR3 protein: CASSLVIPGLAGSEQYF
CDR3 DNA: TGTGCCAGCAGTTTAGTTATACCGGGACTAGCGGGAAGCGAGCAGTACTTC

clone size: -
D gene: TRBD1
V gene: TRBV28
J gene: TRBJ2-7
CDR3 protein: CASSLWPGDRGNEQYF
CDR3 DNA: TGTGCCAGCAGTTTATGGCCTGGGGACAGGGGGAACGAGCAGTACTTC

clone size: -
D gene: TRBD2
V gene: TRBV7-3
J gene: TRBJ2-7
CDR3 protein: CASSLEKPGLAITYEQYF
CDR3 DNA: TGTGCCAGCAGCTTGGAAAAGCCGGGACTAGCAATAACCTACGAGCAGTACTTC

clone size: -
D gene: -
V gene: TRBV18
J gene: TRBJ2-5
CDR3 protein: CASSPWEETQYF
CDR3 DNA: TGTGCCAGCTCACCATGGGAGGAGACCCAGTACTTC

clone size: -
D gene: TRBD2
V gene: TRBV11-2
J gene: TRBJ2-7
CDR3 protein: CASRKGIGPGGEQYF
CDR3 DNA: TGTGCCAGCAGAAAGGGGATAGGACCGGGGGGCGAGCAGTACTTC

clone size: -
D gene: TRBD2
V gene: TRBV5-1
J gene: TRBJ2-1
CDR3 protein: CASSSLAGGLTGSYNEQFF
CDR3 DNA: TGCGCCAGCAGCTCCCTAGCGGGAGGGCTTACGGGCTCCTACAATGAGCAGTTCTTC

clone size: -
D gene: -
V gene: TRBV13
J gene: TRBJ2-7
CDR3 protein: CASSERPVGREQYF
CDR3 DNA: TGTGCCAGCAGCGAACGACCTGTTGGGAGGGAGCAGTACTTC

clone size: -
D gene: -
V gene: TRBV19
J gene: TRBJ2-7
CDR3 protein: CASSIFLVSGGDSYEQYF
CDR3 DNA: TGTGCCAGTAGTATATTTCTGGTATCCGGGGGTGACTCCTACGAGCAGTACTTC

clone size: -
D gene: TRBD2
V gene: TRBV11-2
J gene: TRBJ2-1
CDR3 protein: CASSASGTYNEQFF
CDR3 DNA: TGTGCCAGCAGCGCTAGCGGTACCTACAATGAGCAGTTCTTC

clone size: -
D gene: TRBD1
V gene: TRBV4-1
J gene: TRBJ1-2
CDR3 protein: CASSQVWGQGVSGGYTF
CDR3 DNA: TGCGCCAGCAGCCAAGTTTGGGGCCAGGGGGTTTCGGGTGGCTACACCTTC

clone size: -
D gene: -
V gene: TRBV27
J gene: TRBJ1-1
CDR3 protein: CASSSPIQGTEAFF
CDR3 DNA: TGTGCCAGCAGTTCCCCTATACAGGGTACTGAAGCTTTCTTT

clone size: -
D gene: TRBD1
V gene: TRBV5-1
J gene: TRBJ2-7
CDR3 protein: CASSLSGGDEQYF
CDR3 DNA: TGCGCCAGCAGCTTGTCAGGGGGCGACGAGCAGTACTTC

clone size: -
D gene: TRBD1
V gene: TRBV28
J gene: TRBJ1-1
CDR3 protein: CASTRRQGDWLDTEAFF
CDR3 DNA: TGTGCCAGCACCCGCAGACAGGGAGATTGGCTGGACACTGAAGCTTTCTTT

clone size: -
D gene: -
V gene: TRBV11-1
J gene: TRBJ1-1
CDR3 protein: CASSLEAGGYTEAFF
CDR3 DNA: TGTGCCAGCAGCTTAGAGGCCGGGGGTTACACTGAAGCTTTCTTT

clone size: -
D gene: -
V gene: TRBV15
J gene: TRBJ1-1
CDR3 protein: CATSRDRATGEAFF
CDR3 DNA: TGTGCCACCAGCAGAGATAGAGCGACAGGAGAAGCTTTCTTT

clone size: few
D gene: -
V gene: TRBV2
J gene: TRBJ2-2
CDR3 protein: CASSETGTLNTGELFF
CDR3 DNA: TGTGCCAGCAGTGAGACCGGGACTTTAAACACCGGGGAGCTGTTTTTT

clone size: -
D gene: TRBD2
V gene: TRBV7-8
J gene: TRBJ2-3
CDR3 protein: CASSLDLLTSGGTDTQYF
CDR3 DNA: TGTGCCAGCAGCTTAGACCTACTTACTAGCGGGGGCACAGATACGCAGTATTTT

clone size: -
D gene: TRBD1
V gene: TRBV9
J gene: TRBJ1-1
CDR3 protein: CASSDGVDRPNTEAFF
CDR3 DNA: TGTGCCAGCAGCGACGGAGTGGACAGGCCGAACACTGAAGCTTTCTTT

clone size: -
D gene: TRBD2
V gene: TRBV28
J gene: TRBJ2-2
CDR3 protein: CASSFPGTSGNTGELFF
CDR3 DNA: TGTGCCAGCAGTTTCCCCGGGACTAGCGGTAACACCGGGGAGCTGTTTTTT

clone size: -
D gene: TRBD1
V gene: TRBV2
J gene: TRBJ2-2
CDR3 protein: CASSWRQGNTGELFF
CDR3 DNA: TGTGCCAGCAGTTGGAGACAGGGAAACACCGGGGAGCTGTTTTTT

clone size: -
D gene: -
V gene: TRBV19
J gene: TRBJ2-7
CDR3 protein: CASKQDYEQYF
CDR3 DNA: TGTGCCAGTAAACAGGACTACGAGCAGTACTTC

clone size: -
D gene: TRBD1
V gene: TRBV4-2
J gene: TRBJ1-3
CDR3 protein: CASSQDRTGTGNTIYF
CDR3 DNA: TGTGCCAGCAGCCAAGATCGGACAGGGACTGGAAACACCATATATTTT